These 26 T cell receptor beta chains originate from one sample sequenced in a study of human T cells and chemical hapten exposure. One entry per CDR3 protein results from TCRdb running MiXCR on the RACE reads. This sample has fewer than 70,000 distinct CDR3 sequences, with around 9.9% found just once. Time point defined: pre-sensitization, week 0. Treatment reported: therapeutic diphenylcyclopropenone sensitization with weekly scalp DPC. Here the sequenced sample was whole blood, taken in connection with sensitization to the hapten diphenylcyclopropenone (DPC). These receptors were collected from a woman between 45 and 65 years old with alopecia areata. Some clones in this sample may be carry-over from other donors' samples.

This clonotype was observed at least ten times. The chain uses TRBV24-1 and TRBJ2-1; TRBD2 matches 14 bases. Unmatched junction bases numbered 8, after V lost 10 bases and J lost 4 bases. This CDR3 region has 16 residues. The germline V gene has CDR1 KGHDR and CDR2 SFDVKD. The CDR3 is CATLWTSGGKYNEQFF. Here the CDR3 DNA reads TGTGCCACGCTATGGACTAGCGGGGGGAAATACAATGAGCAGTTCTTC.

In this sample, this clonotype turned up a few times. CDR3 in DNA: TGTGCCAGCAACCAGGGAGCTAACTATGGCTACACCTTC. It is translated as CASNQGANYGYTF. The J gene is TRBJ1-2, the V gene TRBV9; D perhaps matches TRBD1 (5 bases). Germline V gene sequence: CDR1 SGDLS, CDR2 YYNGEE. Trimming left V 6 bases short and J 0 bases short, with 9 bases between. The CDR3 length is 13 residues.

Remarks on this clonotype: One base away lies a much larger clone, so this may be a sequencing read error. CDR3 DNA sequence: TGTGCCAGCAGCTCCCTGGGCGTCGGGTCCTACGAGCAGTACTTC. This gives the protein CASSSLGVGSYEQYF. This chain joins TRBV7-9 and TRBJ2-7; no clear D. The CDR3 is 15 amino acids. The V gene's germline CDR1 is SEHNR and CDR2 FQNEAQ (reference sequence). V was clipped by 4 bases and J by 1 base, with 14 bases between them.

This rearrangement joins TRBV7-3 to TRBJ2-3; no firm D call. CDR1 SGHTA and CDR2 FQGTGA come from the germline V gene. This CDR3 contains 11 residues. V shed 3 bases and J shed 9 bases, with 7 bases lying between them. The DNA for the CDR3 is TGTGCCAGCAGCTTTGGAAGGACGCAGTATTTT. Translated, it gives CASSFGRTQYF.

V is TRBV5-1 and J is TRBJ2-5; D is undetermined. The germline V gene has CDR1 SGHRS and CDR2 YFSETQ. Trimming pared 0 bases from V and 5 bases from J, leaving 11 bases between. The CDR3 has 14 residues. The CDR3 region has the DNA TGCGCCAGCAGCTTGGGAATATTTGGGGAGACCCAGTACTTC. Translating gives CASSLGIFGETQYF. Full variable domain (rest looked up from reference TRBV5-1 and TRBJ2-5): KAGVTQTPRYLIKTRGQQVTLSCSPISGHRSVSWYQQTPGQGLQFLFEYFSETQRNKGNFPGRFSGRQFSNSRSEMNVSTLELGDSALYLCASSLGIFGETQYFGPGTRLLVL.

The chain links TRBV12-3 or TRBV12-4 to TRBJ2-7; unclear D gene. The closer fit of TRBJ2-1 to the DNA end suggests the J call may be wrong. The CDR3 covers 14 residues. The CDR3 loop reads CASSTRESSYEQFF. The CDR3 coding sequence is TGTGCCAGCAGCACCCGAGAGAGCTCCTACGAGCAGTTCTTC.

CDR3 coding DNA: TGTGCCAGCAGTTTCCGGGGGGGAGTGGATACGCAGTATTTT. Translating it yields CASSFRGGVDTQYF. This chain links TRBV12-3 or TRBV12-4 with TRBJ2-3; 8 nucleotides agree with TRBD2. This CDR3 has 14 residues. The V gene end was trimmed by 3 bases and the J gene end by 6 bases; junction bases not matched to a gene: 5.

This clonotype was observed many times. This chain links TRBV11-2 with TRBJ1-1; 7 bases fit TRBD1. Germline V CDR1 and CDR2: SGHAT, FQNNGV. The CDR3 extends over 14 amino acids. Trimming took 5 bases from V and 4 from J; bases not matched to a gene: 7. The CDR3 loop reads CASSPTGKGTEAFF. In DNA, the CDR3 is TGTGCCAGCAGCCCGACAGGGAAGGGCACTGAAGCTTTCTTT.

In its sample, this clonotype was seen a few times. The rearrangement uses TRBV7-2 and TRBJ2-3, with a weak D call TRBD1 (6 bases). The V and J ends lost 8 bases and 1 base respectively, with 16 bases between them. Germline V gene data show CDR1 as SGHTA and CDR2 as FQGNSA. The CDR3 totals 15 residues. In DNA form, the CDR3 reads TGTGCCAGCCACCGTGGGGGCACAGGCACAGATACGCAGTATTTT. This encodes CASHRGGTGTDTQYF.

This clonotype is large within its sample. The chain is built from TRBV7-2 and TRBJ1-6; unclear D gene. This CDR3 comprises 14 residues. Germline CDR1 is SGHTA and CDR2 is FQGNSA. V was pared by 5 bases and J by 7 bases, with 12 bases between. The CDR3 DNA reads TGTGCCAGCAGCCATCCCTATCGCAATTCACCCCTCCACTTT. Its protein product is CASSHPYRNSPLHF.

This clonotype was seen ten or more times. The J gene is TRBJ2-1, the V gene TRBV24-1; 14 bases agree with TRBD2. The V gene end was trimmed by 3 bases and the J gene end by 0 bases; junction bases not matched to a gene: 3. Germline V CDR1 and CDR2: KGHDR, SFDVKD. The CDR3 contains 18 residues. The DNA for the CDR3 is TGTGCCACCAGTGATCGTGGGACTAGCGGGAGCTCCTACAATGAGCAGTTCTTC. Protein: CATSDRGTSGSSYNEQFF.

The chain employs TRBV7-8 and TRBJ1-5; TRBD1 aligns across 8 bases. This CDR3 region has 16 residues. The germline V gene encodes CDR1 SGHVS and CDR2 FQNEAQ. With V trimmed by 3 bases and J by 1 base, 5 bases remained unmatched. CDR3 bases: TGTGCCAGCAGCTTTGGACAGGGACGGAGCAATCAGCCCCAGCATTTT. It is translated as CASSFGQGRSNQPQHF.

In its sample, this clonotype was seen many times. V and J are TRBV7-3 and TRBJ2-3; 12 nucleotides line up with TRBD2. In germline, CDR1 is SGHTA, CDR2 FQGTGA. Losses at the gene ends were 5 bases for V and 5 bases for J; bases not matched to a gene: 5. CDR3 size: 15 residues. The CDR3 DNA reads as TGTGCCAGCAGCCATCTAGCGGGGGGGCAAGATACGCAGTATTTT. It codes for CASSHLAGGQDTQYF.

This clonotype was seen more than once but under ten times. This CDR3 reads CASSLAGESTDTQYF. DNA of the CDR3: TGTGCCAGCAGCCTAGCGGGCGAAAGCACAGATACGCAGTATTTT. The V and J genes are TRBV4-2 and TRBJ2-3; 7 bases line up with TRBD2. The germline gives CDR1 LGHNA, CDR2 YNFKEQ. With 4 bases clipped from V and 0 bases from J, the junction kept 4 bases outside the gene matches. The CDR3 is 15 amino acids.

This clonotype appeared many times. The chain recombines TRBV6-2 or TRBV6-3 with TRBJ1-6, with no clear D. Germline CDR1 and CDR2: MNHEY and SVGEGT. V lost 6 bases, J lost 10 bases, and 10 bases lay in between. The CDR3 loop spans 12 amino acids. CDR3 region: CASSDPGSPLHF. The CDR3 coding sequence is TGTGCCAGCAGCGATCCAGGCTCACCCCTCCACTTT.

About this clonotype: One end of the junction varies from germline; a read error may be responsible. This chain connects TRBV11-2 to TRBJ2-3, with TRBD2 as a possible D gene (6 bases). Per germline, CDR1 SGHAT and CDR2 FQNNGV. The CDR3 consists of 14 residues. For the CDR3, the DNA is TGTGCCAGCAGCTTTGAGATTATAAGACCTTCGGGGGTCTTT. It encodes CASSFEIIRPSGVF.

This clonotype was seen a few times. The rearrangement uses TRBV5-1 and TRBJ2-2, with 7 bases lining up with TRBD2. The CDR3 is made up of 16 amino acids. Germline values: CDR1 SGHRS, CDR2 YFSETQ. V was clipped by 1 base and J by 3 bases; unmatched bases: 6. The CDR3 loop reads CASSLSGLGYTGELFF. The CDR3 region has the DNA TGCGCCAGCAGCTTGAGTGGACTAGGGTACACCGGGGAGCTGTTTTTT.

This clonotype was counted a few times. The V and J genes are TRBV14 and TRBJ2-3, with D possibly matching TRBD1 (6 bases). The CDR3 spans 14 residues. The ends were cut back, 5 bases at V and 2 bases at J, with 11 bases in the middle. Looked up from germline, CDR1 is SGHDN and CDR2 is FVKESK. The CDR3, as DNA: TGTGCCAGCAGCTTCCGGGACAACACAGATACGCAGTATTTT. This sequence encodes CASSFRDNTDTQYF.

This clonotype has more than one count but fewer than ten. This chain connects TRBV6-2 or TRBV6-3 to TRBJ2-7, with 12 positions matching TRBD2. Germline lookup yields CDR1 MNHEY and CDR2 SVGEGT. V shed 6 bases and J 3 bases; nucleotides not matched to a gene: 6. There are 15 residues in the CDR3. The CDR3 reads CASSRLAGENYEQYF. The CDR3 DNA reads TGTGCCAGCAGCCGACTAGCGGGGGAGAACTACGAGCAGTACTTC.

The rearrangement uses TRBV7-2 and TRBJ1-2; D possibly corresponds to TRBD1 (5 bases). CDR3 length: 14 amino acids. V was clipped by 5 bases and J by 7 bases, with 17 bases between them. CDR1 and CDR2 from the germline V gene are SGHTA and FQGNSA. The CDR3 reads CASSPLDSLFGYTF. The DNA for the CDR3 is TGTGCCAGCAGCCCCCTTGACAGTTTGTTTGGCTACACCTTC.

J is TRBJ2-3 and V is TRBV12-3 or TRBV12-4; D is unresolved. V was clipped by 2 bases and J by 0 bases, with 6 bases between them. The CDR3 runs 14 residues. Here the CDR3 reads CASSLQLSTDTQYF. CDR3 nucleotide sequence: TGTGCCAGCAGTTTACAACTAAGCACAGATACGCAGTATTTT.

This clonotype was counted at least ten times. The chain is built from TRBV19 and TRBJ1-5, with 9 nucleotides matching TRBD1. Germline V gene data show CDR1 as LNHDA and CDR2 as SQIVND (reference sequence). The junction had 11 bases not matched to a gene; V was cut back by 5 bases and J by 0 bases. CDR3 length equals 18 residues. The CDR3 here is CASSFRDREGYSNQPQHF. DNA of the CDR3: TGTGCCAGTAGTTTCCGGGACAGGGAAGGATATAGCAATCAGCCCCAGCATTTT.

This clonotype was counted many times. The rearrangement joins TRBV7-9 to TRBJ1-2, with D unresolved. The CDR3 is 12 amino acids. Trimming shortened V by 1 base and J by 4 bases, and 4 bases separated the two germline ends. In germline, CDR1 is SEHNR, CDR2 FQNEAQ (reference sequence). CDR3 in amino acids: CASSLVTYGYTF. Here the CDR3 DNA reads TGTGCCAGCAGCTTAGTAACCTATGGCTACACCTTC.

This clonotype was observed a handful of times. The gene calls are TRBV5-1 and TRBJ2-2, with 7 bases aligning to TRBD2. The CDR3 runs to 15 residues. Germline loops: CDR1 SGHRS, CDR2 YFSETQ. V dropped 3 bases and J dropped 0; count of bases not matched to a gene: 2. CDR3: CASSYAGANTGELFF. In DNA form, the CDR3 reads TGCGCCAGCAGCTACGCGGGGGCGAACACCGGGGAGCTGTTTTTT.

This clonotype was seen ten or more times. The chain combines TRBV20-1 with TRBJ2-3, with 8 nucleotides matching TRBD1. CDR3 length: 16 amino acids. Germline lookup yields CDR1 DFQATT and CDR2 SNEGSKA (reference sequence). Germline trimming cut 0 bases from V and 3 bases from J; bases unmatched to any gene: 8. The CDR3 nucleotides read TGCAGTGCTAGAGACGACAGGGGATACGGGACAGATACGCAGTATTTT. Encoded protein: CSARDDRGYGTDTQYF.

This clonotype was counted ten times or more. V is TRBV28 and J is TRBJ2-7; a possible D gene is TRBD1 (6 bases). From germline, CDR1 is MDHEN and CDR2 SYDVKM. This CDR3 has 13 amino acids. Deletions cut 10 bases from V and 2 bases from J, with 15 bases between. The CDR3 region has the DNA TGTGCCACAAGGGGGACCCCCGCCTACGAGCAGTACTTC. Its translation is CATRGTPAYEQYF.